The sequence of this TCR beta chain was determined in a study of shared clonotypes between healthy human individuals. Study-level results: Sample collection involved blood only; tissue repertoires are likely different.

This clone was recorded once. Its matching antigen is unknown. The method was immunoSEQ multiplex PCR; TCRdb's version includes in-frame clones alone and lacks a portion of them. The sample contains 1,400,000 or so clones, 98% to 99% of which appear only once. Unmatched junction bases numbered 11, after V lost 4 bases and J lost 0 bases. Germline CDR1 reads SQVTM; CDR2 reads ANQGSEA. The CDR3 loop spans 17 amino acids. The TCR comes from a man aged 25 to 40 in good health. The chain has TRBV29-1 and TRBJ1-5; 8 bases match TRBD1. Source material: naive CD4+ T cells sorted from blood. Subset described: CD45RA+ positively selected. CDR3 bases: TGCAGCGTTGTGGACAGGGACTCACCCAATAGCAATCAGCCCCAGCATTTT. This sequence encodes CSVVDRDSPNSNQPQHF.